What follows are 20 T cell receptor beta chains derived from one specimen sequenced in a study of shared clonotypes between healthy human individuals. CD45RO-negative CD8 cells positively selected for CCR7 made up the naive population, which excluded terminally differentiated effector memory CD45RA+ cells. Clones were sequenced by immunoSEQ multiplex PCR, and TCRdb holds only the in-frame ones, with some missing. The data contain some 1,900,000 clones, about 94% of them singletons. The source material was naive CD8+ T cells sorted from blood. The receptor source for this set is a man between 18 and 35 years old in good health.

The chain employs TRBV27 and TRBJ2-7; unclear D gene. Trimming took 2 bases from V and 3 from J, leaving 8 bases between them. This CDR3 contains 13 residues. Per the germline V gene, CDR1 is MNHEY and CDR2 is SMNVEV (reference sequence). CDR3: CASSLMPSYEQYF. Here the CDR3 DNA reads TGTGCCAGCAGTTTAATGCCCAGCTACGAGCAGTACTTC.

About this clone itself: Other DNA sequences in this sample translate to the same CDR3. Here the CDR3 DNA reads TGTGCCAGCAGCGCGGGAGTAGGCTACGAGCAGTACTTC. Its protein is CASSAGVGYEQYF. This chain links TRBV9 with TRBJ2-7; D may be TRBD2 (6 bases). Germline values: CDR1 SGDLS, CDR2 YYNGEE. The CDR3 covers 13 residues. V dropped 3 bases and J dropped 3 bases, with 10 bases sitting between them.

The chain links TRBV6-5 to TRBJ2-3, with 10 nucleotides matching TRBD2. The CDR3 loop spans 16 amino acids. CDR1 is MNHEY, CDR2 SVGAGI, per germline. V dropped 2 bases and J dropped 3; count of bases not matched to a gene: 5. As DNA, the CDR3 is TGTGCCAGCAGTTACCTCGGGGGACTAGCGACAGATACGCAGTATTTT. Amino acids: CASSYLGGLATDTQYF.

The chain uses TRBV29-1 and TRBJ2-7, with 8 bases aligning to TRBD2. CDR1 is SQVTM, CDR2 ANQGSEA, per germline. This CDR3 has 13 amino acids. V shed 5 bases and J 0 bases; nucleotides not matched to a gene: 3. This chain's CDR3 is CSVRLAYSYEQYF. CDR3 sequence (DNA): TGCAGCGTTCGACTAGCGTACTCCTACGAGCAGTACTTC.

This sequence joins TRBV19 and TRBJ2-7; tentatively, D is TRBD1 (6 bases). CDR1 LNHDA and CDR2 SQIVND come from the germline V gene (reference sequence). CDR3 length: 14 residues. V was cut by 3 bases and J by 4 bases, with 13 bases left in between. The CDR3 bases are TGTGCCAGTAGTATCCGACAGGAGGAGTACGAGCAGTACTTC. Translating gives CASSIRQEEYEQYF.

This chain connects TRBV15 to TRBJ2-5, with 7 bases identical to TRBD1. After removal of 5 bases from V and 0 bases from J, the junction contained 6 bases not matched to a gene. CDR1 and CDR2 from the germline V gene are LNHNV and YYDKDF (reference sequence). This CDR3 comprises 15 residues. CDR3 in DNA: TGTGCCACCAGCGCCGAAGGACAGGACCAAGAGACCCAGTACTTC. Encoded protein: CATSAEGQDQETQYF. The variable domain in full, completed from reference TRBV15 and TRBJ2-5, reads DAMVIQNPRYQVTQFGKPVTLSCSQTLNHNVMYWYQQKSSQAPKLLFHYYDKDFNNEADTPDNFQSRRPNTSFCFLDIRSPGLGDTAMYLCATSAEGQDQETQYFGPGTRLLVL.

The rearrangement links TRBV2 to TRBJ2-3, with D tentatively TRBD2 (6 bases). This CDR3 contains 13 residues. Deletions cut 4 bases from V and 6 bases from J, with 11 bases between. Germline V gives CDR1 SNHLY, CDR2 FYNNEI. The CDR3 here is CASSGPSVDTQYF. Written as DNA, the CDR3 is TGTGCCAGCAGTGGTCCTAGCGTCGATACGCAGTATTTT.

The CDR3 coding sequence is TGTGCCAGCAGTCGAGACGGGACGGTAGCCAAAAACATTCAGTACTTC. Its translation: CASSRDGTVAKNIQYF. The chain combines TRBV27 with TRBJ2-4, with D perhaps TRBD1 or TRBD2 (5 bases each). With 5 bases removed from V and 0 bases from J, the gap between germline ends came to 14 bases. Germline loops: CDR1 MNHEY, CDR2 SMNVEV (reference sequence). This CDR3 has 16 amino acids.

A single count supports this clone. The chain's CDR3 is CSVDYGGAVDTQYF. The CDR3 coding sequence is TGCAGCGTTGATTACGGGGGGGCCGTAGATACGCAGTATTTT. The rearrangement uses TRBV29-1 and TRBJ2-3; 8 bases are a match to TRBD2. Germline V CDR1 and CDR2: SQVTM, ANQGSEA. CDR3 length equals 14 residues. Trimming cost V 3 bases and J 5 bases; bases outside gene matches: 7.

As regards this clone: It is likely a read error: a sequence one base away is far more abundant. The chain combines TRBV2 with TRBJ2-7; D might be TRBD1 (6 bases). V lost 9 bases to trimming and J lost 0 bases, with 9 bases between them. Germline CDR1 and CDR2: SNHLY and FYNNEI. The CDR3 runs 12 residues. The CDR3 nucleotides are TGTGCCAGGGCGGACAGCTCCTACGAGCAGTACTTC. This gives the protein CARADSSYEQYF.

This clone has only one observation. J is TRBJ2-7 and V is TRBV4-3, with D possibly being TRBD2 (5 bases). Trimming shortened V by 1 base and J by 2 bases, and 12 bases separated the two germline ends. The germline V gene has CDR1 LGHNA and CDR2 YSLEER. The CDR3 is 15 residues long. The CDR3 DNA reads TGCGCCAGCAGCCAAGTACGCGGGCCTACCTACGAGCAGTACTTC. It codes for CASSQVRGPTYEQYF.

On this clone itself: The sample has other DNA sequences that encode this CDR3 too. The gene calls are TRBV6-1 and TRBJ2-7; D is ambiguous. The V end lost 4 bases, the J end lost 2 bases, and 9 bases lay between the germline ends. Germline values: CDR1 MNHNS, CDR2 SASEGT. The length of the CDR3 is 13 residues. The CDR3 DNA reads as TGTGCCAGCAGTGCCCGTGGACCCTACGAGCAGTACTTC. Its translation is CASSARGPYEQYF.

The CDR3 is CASSDLPGSSSRYGYTF. DNA for the CDR3: TGTGCCAGCAGCGACCTGCCAGGCAGTTCGTCTCGGTATGGCTACACCTTC. V is TRBV11-2 and J is TRBJ1-2; D not resolved. Germline V CDR1 and CDR2: SGHAT, FQNNGV. V was clipped by 5 bases and J by 5 bases, with 24 bases between them. CDR3 size: 17 residues.

Comments on this clone: This CDR3 is also generated by other DNA sequences in the sample. This rearrangement joins TRBV19 to TRBJ2-1; TRBD2 might be the D (6 bases). The ends were cut back, 3 bases at V and 0 bases at J, with 6 bases in the middle. The length of the CDR3 is 14 residues. The germline V gene has CDR1 LNHDA and CDR2 SQIVND (reference sequence). This chain's CDR3 is CASSIGGSYNEQFF. The DNA of the CDR3 is TGTGCCAGTAGTATCGGGGGCTCCTACAATGAGCAGTTCTTC. Based on the CDR3 plus reference TRBV19 and TRBJ2-1, the full variable domain is DGGITQSPKYLFRKEGQNVTLSCEQNLNHDAMYWYRQDPGQGLRLIYYSQIVNDFQKGDIAEGYSVSREKKESFPLTVTSAQKNPTAFYLCASSIGGSYNEQFFGPGTRLTVL.

The chain is built from TRBV19 and TRBJ2-7; 9 positions agree with TRBD2. The V and J ends lost 6 bases and 6 bases, in that order; junction bases with no gene match: 9. Germline assignment: CDR1 LNHDA and CDR2 SQIVND (reference sequence). The CDR3 covers 14 residues. Here the CDR3 reads CASSQAGGLVEQYF. The CDR3 coding sequence is TGTGCCAGTAGCCAAGCGGGAGGTCTTGTCGAGCAGTACTTC.

This clone was counted only a few times. In nucleotides, the CDR3 is TGTGCCAGCAGCTTGACAGGGGATGGCTACACCTTC. Residues: CASSLTGDGYTF. The chain has TRBV7-9 and TRBJ1-2, with TRBD1 matching over 8 bases. The CDR3 loop spans 12 amino acids. Germline V gene lookup returns CDR1 SEHNR and CDR2 FQNEAQ (reference sequence). With V trimmed by 3 bases and J by 6 bases, 0 bases remained unmatched.

This clone was seen a handful of times. This chain connects TRBV5-8 to TRBJ1-3, with D uncertain. The germline V gene encodes CDR1 SGHTS and CDR2 YDEGEE. V dropped 1 base and J dropped 0 bases, with 8 bases sitting between them. There are 15 residues in the CDR3. CDR3 protein: CASSLTGVSGNTIYF. The CDR3, as DNA: TGTGCCAGCAGCTTGACCGGGGTCTCTGGAAACACCATATATTTT.

This chain joins TRBV5-4 and TRBJ1-2; TRBD1 is a possible D gene (5 bases). This CDR3 has 16 residues. Germline V lookup: CDR1 SGHNT, CDR2 YYREEE (reference sequence). V shed 3 bases and J shed 3 bases, with 18 bases lying between them. In DNA form, the CDR3 reads TGTGCCAGCAGCTATCTGGGGGTTGGAGTTGACTATGGCTACACCTTC. Amino acids: CASSYLGVGVDYGYTF.

This clone has just one count. This chain links TRBV11-2 with TRBJ2-1; D not resolved. V lost 0 bases and J lost 7, with 13 bases in between. This CDR3 comprises 15 residues. Germline values: CDR1 SGHAT, CDR2 FQNNGV. CDR3 protein: CASSLEFGYLNEQFF. The CDR3 coding sequence is TGTGCCAGCAGCTTAGAGTTCGGTTACCTTAATGAGCAGTTCTTC.

This sequence joins TRBV28 and TRBJ2-3, with 8 positions matching TRBD1. This CDR3 has 18 amino acids. V lost 5 bases, J lost 4 bases, and 17 bases stayed unmatched. Germline V gene data show CDR1 as MDHEN and CDR2 as SYDVKM. CDR3 coding DNA: TGTGCCAGCAGTCTAACGCACGCAGGGGGCGGAGTCGCAGATACGCAGTATTTT. Translation gives CASSLTHAGGGVADTQYF.